These 13 T cell receptor beta chains share one sample of origin, sequenced in a study of blood T cell repertoires in COVID-19. Data came from immunoSEQ multiplex PCR; TCRdb stores just in-frame clones and leaves some out. This table has some 200,000 clones, around 87% appearing once. The sample comprised PBMCs or T cells enriched from blood (not recorded which). These receptors all stem from a young man in a cohort exposed to, infected with or recovered from COVID-19 (not recorded which).

The chain has TRBV6-2 or TRBV6-3 and TRBJ1-4; TRBD1 might be the D (5 bases). The V end was cut by 6 bases, the J end by 8 bases, with 16 bases between. CDR1 MNHEY and CDR2 SVGEGT come from the germline V gene. The CDR3 runs to 14 residues. The CDR3: CASSWGRGEEKLFF. The CDR3 region has the DNA TGTGCCAGCAGCTGGGGAAGGGGCGAGGAAAAACTGTTTTTT.

There are a few counts of this clone. The rearrangement links TRBV5-1 to TRBJ1-1; 8 bases fit TRBD1. Germline V gene sequence: CDR1 SGHRS, CDR2 YFSETQ. V trimming: 3 bases; J trimming: 5 bases; junction bases outside the gene matches: 6. The CDR3 is 14 amino acids. CDR3 region: CASSSATGGTEAFF. Here the CDR3 DNA reads TGCGCCAGCAGCTCGGCTACAGGGGGGACTGAAGCTTTCTTT.

The gene calls are TRBV5-1 and TRBJ1-1; D perhaps matches TRBD1 (6 bases). The V and J ends lost 4 bases and 0 bases respectively, with 16 bases between them. CDR1 SGHRS and CDR2 YFSETQ come from the germline V gene. The CDR3 spans 16 residues. Written as DNA, the CDR3 is TGCGCCAGCAGCGCGAGGCAGGGGTTTATGAACACTGAAGCTTTCTTT. Translation gives CASSARQGFMNTEAFF. Looking up the rest from reference TRBV5-1 and TRBJ1-1 gives the full variable domain: KAGVTQTPRYLIKTRGQQVTLSCSPISGHRSVSWYQQTPGQGLQFLFEYFSETQRNKGNFPGRFSGRQFSNSRSEMNVSTLELGDSALYLCASSARQGFMNTEAFFGQGTRLTVV.

This chain joins TRBV7-2 and TRBJ2-5, with 10 positions matching TRBD2. Losses at the gene ends were 1 base for V and 0 bases for J; bases not matched to a gene: 2. CDR3 length: 16 amino acids. CDR1 and CDR2 from the germline V gene are SGHTA and FQGNSA. The CDR3 is CASSLVAGGYQETQYF. CDR3 sequence (DNA): TGTGCCAGCAGCTTAGTAGCGGGAGGCTACCAAGAGACCCAGTACTTC. Filled out from reference TRBV7-2 and TRBJ2-5, the complete variable domain reads GAGVSQSPSNKVTEKGKDVELRCDPISGHTALYWYRQSLGQGLEFLIYFQGNSAPDKSGLPSDRFSAERTGGSVSTLTIQRTQQEDSAVYLCASSLVAGGYQETQYFGPGTRLLVL.

The chain links TRBV15 to TRBJ2-7, with 9 bases that match TRBD1. This CDR3 comprises 17 residues. Looked up from germline, CDR1 is LNHNV and CDR2 is YYDKDF (reference sequence). V lost 1 base to trimming and J lost 6 bases; unmatched junction nucleotides: 13. CDR3 nucleotide sequence: TGTGCCACCAGCAGAGGCCGAACCGAGGACAGGGGCGGCGAGCAGTACTTC. It encodes CATSRGRTEDRGGEQYF.

The count of this clone is one. The rearrangement links TRBV28 to TRBJ2-7, with a possible D match to TRBD1 (7 bases). The CDR3 runs to 18 residues. The germline V gene encodes CDR1 MDHEN and CDR2 SYDVKM. Trimming shortened V by 3 bases and J by 2 bases, and 23 bases separated the two germline ends. CDR3 sequence (DNA): TGTGCCAGCAGTTTTAGGGATGCGGGGACAGTCAAAACCTACGAGCAGTACTTC. Translation gives CASSFRDAGTVKTYEQYF. Using reference TRBV28 and TRBJ2-7 for the parts outside the CDR3, the full variable domain is DVKVTQSSRYLVKRTGEKVFLECVQDMDHENMFWYRQDPGLGLRLIYFSYDVKMKEKGDIPEGYSVSREKKERFSLILESASTNQTSMYLCASSFRDAGTVKTYEQYFGPGTRLTVT.

This clone was counted a single time. This chain uses TRBV6-1 with TRBJ1-1, with D possibly matching TRBD1 (6 bases). Germline assignment: CDR1 MNHNS and CDR2 SASEGT. The CDR3 runs to 14 residues. V was shortened by 5 bases and J by 1 base, with 11 bases between the two germline ends. The DNA of the CDR3 is TGTGCCAGCAGTTCCCCGGACAGGAACACTGAAGCTTTCTTT. It specifies CASSSPDRNTEAFF.

The chain joins TRBV6-1 to TRBJ2-3, with TRBD1 as a possible D gene (5 bases). Germline V gene sequence: CDR1 MNHNS, CDR2 SASEGT. Trimming pared 2 bases from V and 2 bases from J, leaving 11 bases between. The CDR3 loop spans 15 amino acids. In nucleotides, the CDR3 is TGTGCCAGCAGTGAAAGGCCAGGGAACACAGATACGCAGTATTTT. It translates to CASSERPGNTDTQYF.

The table lists this clone with many counts. The chain couples TRBV7-9 to TRBJ1-5; 7 bases align to TRBD1. Germline values: CDR1 SEHNR, CDR2 FQNEAQ (reference sequence). This CDR3 is 15 amino acids long. The V segment lost 5 bases and the J segment 0 bases; nucleotides outside the gene matches: 4. The CDR3 sequence is CASSGQELSNQPQHF. The DNA for the CDR3 is TGTGCCAGCAGCGGACAGGAACTTAGCAATCAGCCCCAGCATTTT.

The V call is TRBV6-5, the J call TRBJ1-2; unclear D gene. The CDR3 is made up of 13 amino acids. Germline V gene lookup returns CDR1 MNHEY and CDR2 SVGAGI. V dropped 6 bases and J dropped 1 base, with 9 bases sitting between them. In DNA form, the CDR3 reads TGTGCCAGCAGCTACAGAGATAACTATGGCTACACCTTC. Translated, it gives CASSYRDNYGYTF.

The rearrangement uses TRBV9 and TRBJ2-5; 10 nucleotides match TRBD1. Germline CDR1 is SGDLS and CDR2 is YYNGEE. Trimming cost V 3 bases and J 3 bases; bases outside gene matches: 11. The CDR3 sequence is 17 residues long. CDR3 residues: CASSGLTGGRRKETQYF. The CDR3 coding sequence is TGTGCCAGCAGCGGACTGACAGGGGGCCGGAGAAAAGAGACCCAGTACTTC.

The rearrangement uses TRBV5-1 and TRBJ1-3, with a weak D call TRBD1 (6 bases). The CDR3 consists of 16 residues. Trimming left V 4 bases short and J 2 bases short, with 16 bases between. Germline CDR1 is SGHRS and CDR2 is YFSETQ. CDR3 DNA sequence: TGCGCCAGCAGCCCCCAACAGGGTACCGCTGGAAACACCATATATTTT. It specifies CASSPQQGTAGNTIYF.

The chain is built from TRBV7-3 and TRBJ2-3; TRBD2 matches 11 bases. Germline trimming cut 6 bases from V and 3 bases from J; bases unmatched to any gene: 5. The CDR3 consists of 15 residues. The germline CDR1 and CDR2 sequences are SGHTA and FQGTGA. The CDR3 DNA reads as TGTGCCAGCAGGTATACTAGCGGGAGTACAGATACGCAGTATTTT. Amino acid sequence: CASRYTSGSTDTQYF.